This T cell receptor (beta chain) came from a study of control samples from healthy donors and cancer patients. The method was immunoSEQ multiplex PCR; TCRdb's version includes in-frame clones alone and lacks a portion of them. This table holds approximately 70,000 clones, more than 75% found once. CDR3 length equals 14 residues. The ends lost 0 bases at V and 6 bases at J; junction bases unmatched: 7. CDR1 and CDR2 (germline): GTSNPN, SVGIG (reference sequence). This clonotype was sampled from a man over 45 in good health. Sequencing was done on a sample of blood. The chain combines TRBV30 with TRBJ1-1, with 7 bases lining up with TRBD1. CDR3 nucleotides: TGTGCCTGGAGTGTACTGACAGGGCAGCCTGAAGCTTTCTTT. Translating it yields CAWSVLTGQPEAFF.